This TCR beta chain was obtained from a study of Graves' ophthalmopathy and Graves' hyperthyroidism. As for the study in general: Peripheral blood was obtained at first diagnosis, ahead of any treatment.

For repertoire sequencing, the TCR beta CDR3 regions were amplified from RNA transcripts. Investigators did first-round RT-PCR with HTBI primers, then second-round multiplex PCR. TCRdb ran MiXCR on the multiplex PCR reads and lists one entry per CDR3 protein. Of approximately 210,000 distinct CDR3 sequences in the sample, under 30% were seen once. General study results and limits: Blood samples also showed most expanded thyroid clonotypes exceeding 0.001 frequency.

Germline V gene sequence: CDR1 KGHDR, CDR2 SFDVKD. V gave up 3 bases and J gave up 0 bases; unmatched junction bases: 5. The CDR3 contains 16 residues. This clonotype appeared many times. No antigen is known for it. The sequenced sample was peripheral blood. V and J are TRBV24-1 and TRBJ2-5; 8 nucleotides match TRBD1. This clonotype was sampled from a man aged 50 to 59 with Graves' ophthalmopathy. CDR3 residues: CATSDLNRGYQETQYF. Here the CDR3 DNA reads TGTGCCACCAGTGATCTAAACAGGGGGTACCAAGAGACCCAGTACTTC.